The subject of this entry is one T cell receptor beta chain. The sample is drawn from a study of blood T cell repertoires in COVID-19. The overall study: The cDNA or gDNA used as material had been derived from T cells, B-cell-depleted T cells, or PBMCs.

TCRdb's table, derived via immunoSEQ multiplex PCR, lists solely in-frame clones and lacks some. This table holds approximately 280,000 clones, about 90% found once. The CDR3 runs to 15 residues. V was pared by 6 bases and J by 3 bases, with 16 bases between. The germline CDR1 and CDR2 sequences are SNHLY and FYNNEI. The receptor was derived from a woman aged 25 to 39 who had recovered from COVID-19. Sequences were obtained from peripheral blood. The chain employs TRBV2 and TRBJ2-3; perhaps TRBD1 as D (7 bases). The CDR3 region has the DNA TGTGCCAGCAGCGCAGGGGGGAGTCGGACAGATACGCAGTATTTT. This encodes CASSAGGSRTDTQYF.